Shown below are 26 T cell receptor beta chains from a single sample sequenced in a study of post-analysis software for immune sequencing data. Study-level points and caveats: There were a few TRBV segments more frequent in patients than controls, and TRBV5-6, TRBV5-1 and TRBV20-1 were among them.

Unique molecular identifiers were built into the TCR beta cDNA libraries. TCRdb recomputed calls from the PCR reads with MiXCR, one row per CDR3 protein. Of about 680,000 distinct CDR3 sequences listed, approximately 60% are singletons. The antigens of these receptors remain unknown. The specimen was blood. These receptors were obtained from a girl aged 2-10 years with multiple sclerosis.

A few counts support this clonotype. The V gene is TRBV7-2, the J gene TRBJ2-5; D call uncertain. Germline CDR1 SGHTA, CDR2 FQGNSA. V was cut by 5 bases and J by 4 bases, with 14 bases left in between. This CDR3 has 14 amino acids. The CDR3 bases are TGTGCCAGCAGCCAATCCGGGTTTGGAGAGACCCAGTACTTC. Protein: CASSQSGFGETQYF.

A few counts support this clonotype. The chain combines TRBV12-3 or TRBV12-4 with TRBJ2-5; TRBD2 aligns across 9 bases. The CDR3 is 14 residues long. V lost 2 bases to trimming and J lost 3 bases; unmatched junction nucleotides: 1. The CDR3 DNA reads as TGTGCCAGCAGTTTAAGACTAGCGGAAGAGACCCAGTACTTC. Protein sequence: CASSLRLAEETQYF.

This rearrangement joins TRBV10-3 to TRBJ2-1, with 8 nucleotides matching TRBD2. The CDR3 loop spans 14 amino acids. Germline CDR1 reads ENHRY; CDR2 reads SYGVKD. V lost 10 bases to trimming and J lost 2 bases; unmatched junction nucleotides: 7. The CDR3: CATRAGEAYNEQFF. CDR3 DNA sequence: TGTGCCACCCGAGCGGGGGAAGCCTACAATGAGCAGTTCTTC.

This clonotype has ten or more counts. V usage is TRBV12-3 or TRBV12-4 and J usage is TRBJ2-5; no reliable D call. The CDR3 is 11 residues long. V shed 8 bases and J shed 0 bases, with 4 bases lying between them. CDR3 DNA: TGTGCCAGCGGATACCAAGAGACCCAGTACTTC. Its protein product is CASGYQETQYF.

The sample holds many counts of this clonotype. The chain recombines TRBV7-2 with TRBJ2-1, with D perhaps TRBD2 (5 bases). Germline V gene sequence: CDR1 SGHTA, CDR2 FQGNSA. This CDR3 comprises 13 residues. Trimming removed 2 bases from V and 6 bases from J, with 8 bases in between. As DNA, the CDR3 is TGTGCCAGCAGCTTATTACGGGGCAATGAGCAGTTCTTC. Protein: CASSLLRGNEQFF.

The CDR3 DNA reads as TGTGCCAGTAGTTCAGGACTAGCGGGAGACAAGTCCTACGAGCAGTACTTC. It codes for CASSSGLAGDKSYEQYF. This chain joins TRBV19 and TRBJ2-7; 13 bases line up with TRBD2. The CDR3 extends over 17 amino acids. V lost 5 bases, J lost 1 base, and 8 bases stayed unmatched. The germline CDR1 and CDR2 sequences are LNHDA and SQIVND (reference sequence).

This clonotype was seen a few times. This chain uses TRBV7-2 with TRBJ2-3; 14 bases fit TRBD2. The germline V gene encodes CDR1 SGHTA and CDR2 FQGNSA. The CDR3 contains 15 residues. CDR3 region: CVTGLAGGEADTQYF. The CDR3 DNA reads TGTGTCACCGGACTAGCGGGGGGAGAAGCAGATACGCAGTATTTT.

The chain joins TRBV12-3 or TRBV12-4 to TRBJ2-3; D might be TRBD1 (5 bases). This CDR3 is 14 amino acids long. V shed 1 base and J shed 4 bases, with 9 bases lying between them. CDR3 in amino acids: CASSLEGSADTQYF. The CDR3 coding sequence is TGTGCCAGCAGTTTAGAGGGGTCGGCAGATACGCAGTATTTT.

The chain carries TRBV29-1 and TRBJ1-1; weak D call: TRBD1 (5 bases). The CDR3 contains 12 residues. The V gene's germline CDR1 is SQVTM and CDR2 ANQGSEA. V gave up 5 bases and J gave up 4 bases, with 11 bases separating them. The CDR3 nucleotides are TGCAGCGTTTCGAGGGGTGGCACTGAAGCTTTCTTT. It yields the protein CSVSRGGTEAFF.

Of note for this clonotype: The junction does not match germline at one end; this may be a read error. This rearrangement joins TRBV20-1 to TRBJ2-5; D is ambiguous. From germline, CDR1 is DFQATT and CDR2 SNEGSKA (reference sequence). CDR3 length: 12 amino acids. DNA for the CDR3: TGCAGGGCTACCGGCAGGCAAGAGACCCAGTACTTC. This sequence encodes CRATGRQETQYF.

The table lists this clonotype with a few counts. The V call is TRBV10-3, the J call TRBJ2-1; 8 bases match TRBD2. The CDR3 spans 16 residues. V lost 3 bases and J lost 8; bases outside the gene matches: 12. The V gene's germline CDR1 is ENHRY and CDR2 SYGVKD. The DNA for the CDR3 is TGTGCCATCAGTGACATCTCTAGCGGGTCTTTGGATGAGCAGTTCTTC. This sequence encodes CAISDISSGSLDEQFF.

CDR3 DNA: TGTGCCAGCAGCAAAGAGGGCAGGTCCTACGAGCAGTACTTC. As protein: CASSKEGRSYEQYF. The V call is TRBV11-3, the J call TRBJ2-7; tentatively, D is TRBD2 (5 bases). Per the germline V gene, CDR1 is SGHNT and CDR2 is YENEEA. CDR3 length equals 14 residues. V was pared by 5 bases and J by 1 base, with 12 bases between. Based on the CDR3 plus reference TRBV11-3 and TRBJ2-7, the full variable domain is EAGVVQSPRYKIIEKKQPVAFWCNPISGHNTLYWYLQNLGQGPELLIRYENEEAVDDSQLPKDRFSAERLKGVDSTLKIQPAELGDSAVYLCASSKEGRSYEQYFGPGTRLTVT.

This sequence joins TRBV6-5 and TRBJ2-1; D is unclear. V lost 8 bases and J 5 bases, leaving 13 bases between the germline ends. There are 13 residues in the CDR3. Germline CDR1 is MNHEY and CDR2 is SVGAGI. This chain's CDR3 is CASRKSRDNEQFF. In DNA, the CDR3 is TGTGCCAGCCGGAAGTCTAGGGACAATGAGCAGTTCTTC.

In this sample, this clonotype turned up a few times. The chain carries TRBV6-6 and TRBJ2-5; D unclear. The V and J ends lost 1 base and 5 bases respectively, with 17 bases between them. Germline V CDR1 and CDR2: MNHNY, SVGAGI (reference sequence). The CDR3 extends over 16 amino acids. CDR3 sequence (DNA): TGTGCCAGCAGTTACTATCCGTCCCTGGGCAGGGAGACCCAGTACTTC. It codes for CASSYYPSLGRETQYF.

This sequence joins TRBV20-1 and TRBJ2-3; no clear D. Germline V gene data show CDR1 as DFQATT and CDR2 as SNEGSKA (reference sequence). This CDR3 is built from 13 residues. V lost 2 bases and J 0 bases, leaving 6 bases between the germline ends. CDR3 nucleotide sequence: TGCAGTGCTAGACCCGACAGCACAGATACGCAGTATTTT. As protein: CSARPDSTDTQYF.

This chain links TRBV29-1 with TRBJ2-3, with a possible D match to TRBD1 (6 bases). V was pared by 8 bases and J by 3 bases, with 15 bases between. The germline CDR1 and CDR2 sequences are SQVTM and ANQGSEA. There are 13 residues in the CDR3. The CDR3 reads CSIGPGATDTQYF. The CDR3 DNA follows: TGCAGCATAGGGCCAGGGGCTACAGATACGCAGTATTTT.

J is TRBJ2-7 and V is TRBV7-8; possible D gene TRBD1, 5 bases. V was trimmed by 5 bases and J by 3 bases, leaving 14 bases between them. This CDR3 spans 14 amino acids. Germline CDR1 SGHVS, CDR2 FQNEAQ. Here the CDR3 DNA reads TGTGCCAGCAGCCCTCCGGACAAGATCTACGAGCAGTACTTC. Translated, it gives CASSPPDKIYEQYF.

This clonotype was observed a handful of times. The CDR3 DNA reads TGCGCCAGCTCCCCCTTTGTCGAACGTGATGGCTACACCTTC. This sequence encodes CASSPFVERDGYTF. The gene calls are TRBV10-2 and TRBJ1-2; no reliable D call. Trimming stripped 8 bases from V and 6 bases from J, with 19 bases between. The CDR3 has 14 amino acids. Per germline, CDR1 WSHSY and CDR2 SAAADI.

In this sample, this clonotype turned up a few times. The rearrangement joins TRBV2 to TRBJ2-5, with TRBD2 matching over 9 bases. CDR3 length: 16 amino acids. Germline lookup yields CDR1 SNHLY and CDR2 FYNNEI. J gave up 5 bases and V 4 bases, and 11 bases lay outside the gene matches. CDR3: CASSGWREGKSETQYF. The CDR3, as DNA: TGTGCCAGCAGTGGGTGGCGGGAGGGCAAGAGCGAGACCCAGTACTTC.

The gene calls are TRBV7-2 and TRBJ1-2, with 7 bases identical to TRBD1. CDR1 is SGHTA and CDR2 is FQGNSA in the germline V gene. Trimming removed 2 bases from V and 13 bases from J; junction bases left unmatched: 7. The CDR3 runs 12 residues. The CDR3 nucleotides read TGTGCCAGCAGCTTACAGGGGGTCGGTATCACCTTC. This codes for CASSLQGVGITF.

The rearrangement links TRBV12-3 or TRBV12-4 to TRBJ2-1; no clear D. The CDR3 loop spans 12 amino acids. V dropped 1 base and J dropped 6 bases, with 4 bases sitting between them. Written as DNA, the CDR3 is TGTGCCAGCAGTTTAGGTCCCAATGAGCAGTTCTTC. This translates into CASSLGPNEQFF.

This clonotype was detected a few times. The chain joins TRBV11-2 to TRBJ2-1; 9 nucleotides align to TRBD1. Trimming removed 2 bases from V and 4 bases from J; junction bases left unmatched: 12. There are 18 residues in the CDR3. CDR1 and CDR2 from the germline V gene are SGHAT and FQNNGV. The CDR3 DNA is TGTGCCAGCAGCTTAAACCCCACCTGGGGACAGGGATACAATGAGCAGTTCTTC. Amino acid sequence: CASSLNPTWGQGYNEQFF.

The gene calls are TRBV6-1 and TRBJ2-7; 9 bases match TRBD1. The CDR3 spans 15 residues. Germline V gene lookup returns CDR1 MNHNS and CDR2 SASEGT. V shed 6 bases and J 0 bases; nucleotides not matched to a gene: 6. This CDR3 is CASRRTGEFSYEQYF. The DNA of the CDR3 is TGTGCCAGCAGAAGGACAGGGGAATTCTCCTACGAGCAGTACTTC.

This clonotype has a handful of counts. This chain joins TRBV20-1 and TRBJ2-5; a weak D match, TRBD2 (6 bases). Germline loops: CDR1 DFQATT, CDR2 SNEGSKA (reference sequence). V was cut by 6 bases and J by 2 bases, with 10 bases left in between. The CDR3 extends over 12 amino acids. In DNA, the CDR3 is TGCAGTGCCAGCCGGGAGCAAGAGACCCAGTACTTC. Protein product: CSASREQETQYF.

The V gene is TRBV7-9, the J gene TRBJ1-5, with 10 bases fitting TRBD1. Germline V CDR1 and CDR2: SEHNR, FQNEAQ (reference sequence). V gave up 6 bases and J gave up 0 bases; unmatched junction bases: 8. The CDR3 has 17 residues. In nucleotides, the CDR3 is TGTGCCAGCAGTTTGGACAGGGGGGTTTCTAGCAATCAGCCCCAGCATTTT. Its translation: CASSLDRGVSSNQPQHF.

This chain connects TRBV7-2 to TRBJ2-1; possibly TRBD2 for D (6 bases). Germline assignment: CDR1 SGHTA and CDR2 FQGNSA. The CDR3 has 12 amino acids. The germline V and J ends were trimmed by 3 bases and 9 bases, with 9 bases remaining between them. CDR3 in amino acids: CASSLFGGEQFF. The CDR3, as DNA: TGTGCCAGCAGCTTGTTCGGGGGTGAGCAGTTCTTC.